In its sample, the clone carrying this TCR beta chain was seen many times. The data originate from a study of low-dose radiotherapy and immunotherapy resistance in tumors. Covering alpha and beta chains, TRAV- and TRBV-specific primers were used for the first-strand cDNA. It was with a constant-region primer and a V-primer adapter that TCRs were amplified over approximately 20 PCR cycles. Using its own MiXCR run on the reads, TCRdb lists one record per CDR3 protein. The sample records around 90,000 distinct CDR3 sequences, approximately 17% being singletons. Described time point: before trial treatment. Donors received a regimen that comprised nivolumab, ipilimumab, aspirin, low-dose cyclophosphamide and low-dose radiotherapy. Germline trimming cut 4 bases from V and 8 bases from J; bases unmatched to any gene: 2. CDR3 length equals 14 residues.

This chain links TRBV12-3 or TRBV12-4 with TRBJ2-6; TRBD1 matches at 10 bases. This TCR was recovered from a male donor with prostate cancer. The material sequenced was PBMCs, taken before treatment. CDR3 in amino acids: CASSWTGGSNVLTF. CDR3 bases: TGTGCCAGCAGTTGGACAGGGGGATCCAACGTCCTGACTTTC.